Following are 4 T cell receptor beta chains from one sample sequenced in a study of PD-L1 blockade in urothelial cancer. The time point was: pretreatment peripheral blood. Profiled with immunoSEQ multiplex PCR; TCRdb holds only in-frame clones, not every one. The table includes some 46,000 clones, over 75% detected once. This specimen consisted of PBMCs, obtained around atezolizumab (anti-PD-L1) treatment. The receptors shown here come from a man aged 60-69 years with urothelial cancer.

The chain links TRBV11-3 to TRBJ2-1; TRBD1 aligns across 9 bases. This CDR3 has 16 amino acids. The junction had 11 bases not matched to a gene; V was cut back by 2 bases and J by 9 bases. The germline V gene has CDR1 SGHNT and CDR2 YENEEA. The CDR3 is CASSLYPGTGMVEQFF. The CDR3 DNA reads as TGTGCCAGCAGCTTATACCCCGGGACAGGGATGGTTGAGCAGTTCTTC.

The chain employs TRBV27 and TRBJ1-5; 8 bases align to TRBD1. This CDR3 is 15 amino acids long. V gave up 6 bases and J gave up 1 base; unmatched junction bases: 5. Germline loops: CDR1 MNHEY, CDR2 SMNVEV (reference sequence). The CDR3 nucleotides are TGTGCCAGCAGCGGACAGGGTAACAGCAATCAGCCCCAGCATTTT. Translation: CASSGQGNSNQPQHF.

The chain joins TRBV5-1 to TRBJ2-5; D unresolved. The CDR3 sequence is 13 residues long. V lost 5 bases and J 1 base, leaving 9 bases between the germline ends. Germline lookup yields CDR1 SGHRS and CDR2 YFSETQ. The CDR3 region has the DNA TGCGCCAGCAGTAGAAACGTCCAAGAGACCCAGTACTTC. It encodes CASSRNVQETQYF.

CDR3 sequence: CSISIAGAETQYF. CDR3 in DNA: TGCAGCATCTCAATAGCAGGGGCAGAGACCCAGTACTTC. This chain joins TRBV29-1 and TRBJ2-5; D is possibly TRBD1 (6 bases). The CDR3 totals 13 residues. Germline CDR1 is SQVTM and CDR2 is ANQGSEA. V gave up 8 bases and J gave up 4 bases, with 17 bases separating them.